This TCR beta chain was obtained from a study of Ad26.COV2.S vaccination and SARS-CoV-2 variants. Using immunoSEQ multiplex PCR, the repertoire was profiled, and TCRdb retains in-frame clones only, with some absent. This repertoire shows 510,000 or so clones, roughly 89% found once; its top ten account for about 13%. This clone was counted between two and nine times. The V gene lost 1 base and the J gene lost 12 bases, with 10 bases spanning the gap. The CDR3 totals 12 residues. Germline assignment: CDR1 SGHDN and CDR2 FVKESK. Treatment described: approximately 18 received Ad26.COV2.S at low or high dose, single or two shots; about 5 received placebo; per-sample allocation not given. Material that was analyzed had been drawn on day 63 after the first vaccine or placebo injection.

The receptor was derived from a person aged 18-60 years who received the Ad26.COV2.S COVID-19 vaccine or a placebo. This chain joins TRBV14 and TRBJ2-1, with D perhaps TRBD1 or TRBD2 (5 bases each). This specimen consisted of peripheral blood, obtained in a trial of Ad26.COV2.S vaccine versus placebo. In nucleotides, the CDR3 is TGTGCCAGCAGCCAAGGCACGGGGACGCAGTTCTTC. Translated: CASSQGTGTQFF.